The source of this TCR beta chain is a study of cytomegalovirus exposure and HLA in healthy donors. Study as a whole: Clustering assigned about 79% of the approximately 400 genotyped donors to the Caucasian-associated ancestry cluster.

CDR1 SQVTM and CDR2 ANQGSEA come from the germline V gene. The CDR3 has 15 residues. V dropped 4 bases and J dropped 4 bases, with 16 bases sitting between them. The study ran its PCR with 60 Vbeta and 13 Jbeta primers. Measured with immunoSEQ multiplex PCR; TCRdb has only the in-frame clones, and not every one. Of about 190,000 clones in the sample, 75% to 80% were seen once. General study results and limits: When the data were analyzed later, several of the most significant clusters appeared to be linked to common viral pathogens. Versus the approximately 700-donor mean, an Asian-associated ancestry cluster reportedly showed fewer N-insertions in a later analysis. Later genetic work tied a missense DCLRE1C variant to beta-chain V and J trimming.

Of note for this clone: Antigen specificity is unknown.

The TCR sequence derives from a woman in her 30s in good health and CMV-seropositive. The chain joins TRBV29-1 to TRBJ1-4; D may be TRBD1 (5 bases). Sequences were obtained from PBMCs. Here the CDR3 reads CSVAKTTAYNEKLFF. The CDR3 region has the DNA TGCAGCGTTGCAAAAACGACAGCTTATAATGAAAAACTGTTTTTT.